What follows are 5 T cell receptor beta chains derived from one specimen sequenced in a study of tumor-infiltrating lymphocytes in primary liver carcinoma (dated by TCRdb to about 2017). Total RNA and DNA were co-extracted without cell sorting from approximately 20-30 mg of bulk tissue using the AllPrep DNA/RNA mini kit. The sample was run on an Illumina HiSeq 2500. Starting from approximately 460 ng total RNA, TCRbeta-specific cDNA was produced by reverse transcription with a constant-region primer and ProtoScript II reverse transcriptase. The TCRbeta libraries were prepared through three rounds of nested multiplex PCR following a slightly modified ARM-PCR procedure. Each of the first two PCR rounds ran for around 11 cycles using multiplex TRBV1-TRBV30 forward primers together with a Cbeta reverse primer. Through fastp at Q25 and MiXCR, TCRdb rebuilt clones from the public reads, retaining in-frame beta chains. Every distinct CDR3 protein forms one entry, paired with its most common genes and DNA. Across this sample there are approximately 30,000 distinct CDR3 sequences, with 71% seen only once. Under 40% of the sample rests with the top ten.

The sequenced sample consisted of liver tumor tissue from sampling region 3. Read against the paper, the sample's cell subset or site label means: tumor region T3, left-lateral pole. These receptors were collected from a woman aged 25 to 39 with primary liver carcinoma and hepatitis B virus infection.

The chain recombines TRBV11-3 with TRBJ2-5, with 10 bases matching TRBD2. CDR1 SGHNT and CDR2 YENEEA come from the germline V gene. The J segment lost 6 bases and the V segment lost 7 bases, leaving 14 bases of the junction unmatched. This CDR3 contains 16 residues. This chain's CDR3 is CASILDGLAAWQTQYF. In DNA, the CDR3 is TGTGCCAGCATCTTGGATGGACTAGCGGCATGGCAGACCCAGTACTTC.

As to this clonotype: A clone one base away is much larger, so this may be a read error. The chain combines TRBV12-3 or TRBV12-4 with TRBJ2-4; D is ambiguous. This CDR3 comprises 17 residues. The CDR3 region has the DNA TGTACCAGCAGTTCAATCCACCGGTCTTTAGCCAAAAACATTCAGTACTTC. Its translation: CTSSSIHRSLAKNIQYF.

As to this clonotype: This CDR3 is missing its conserved last phenylalanine or tryptophan, likely due to a read error. V is TRBV28 and J is TRBJ2-7, with D perhaps matching TRBD2 (5 bases). Germline CDR1 reads MDHEN; CDR2 reads SYDVKM. CDR3 length equals 15 residues. The ends were cut back, 5 bases at V and 6 bases at J, with 20 bases in the middle. The CDR3 sequence: CASSPPGNRNGEQYL. CDR3 sequence (DNA): TGTGCCAGCAGTCCTCCCGGGAACAGAAACGGCGAGCAGTACCTC.

On this clonotype: Germline and junction disagree at one end, which may indicate a read error. This chain joins TRBV11-2 and TRBJ2-5; 8 nucleotides agree with TRBD1. Germline CDR1 and CDR2: SGHAT and FQNNGV. The CDR3 is made up of 17 amino acids. CDR3 in DNA: TGTGCCAGCAGCCCTTCTGGACAGGGAGTTGGGAAAGAAACCCAGTACTTC. It is translated as CASSPSGQGVGKETQYF. The whole variable domain, remainder taken from reference TRBV11-2 and TRBJ2-5, is EAGVAQSPRYKIIEKRQSVAFWCNPISGHATLYWYQQILGQGPKLLIQFQNNGVVDDSQLPKDRFSAERLKGVDSTLKIQPAKLEDSAVYLCASSPSGQGVGKETQYFGPGTRLLVL.

Worth noting for this clonotype: Lacking the conserved final phenylalanine or tryptophan, this CDR3 likely reflects a read error. The gene calls are TRBV30 and TRBJ2-1; D gene ambiguous. This CDR3 has 12 residues. The germline V gene encodes CDR1 GTSNPN and CDR2 SVGIG (reference sequence). CDR3 DNA sequence: TGTGCCTGGAACGACTTCTACATTGAGCAGTTCATC. Encoded protein: CAWNDFYIEQFI.